This TCR beta chain was sequenced in a study of blood T cell repertoires in COVID-19. Measured with immunoSEQ multiplex PCR; TCRdb has only the in-frame clones, and not every one. The sample consists of 450,000 to 500,000 clones, roughly 87% of them appearing once. Among Cohort 3 donors, those recovered had two negative PCRs, clearance, or symptom resolution. Specimen: PBMCs or T cells enriched from blood (not recorded which). The receptor comes from a woman younger than 35 who had recovered from COVID-19.

The CDR3 region is CASSESRDRGDEQYF. The CDR3 region has the DNA TGCGCCAGCAGTGAGTCGAGAGACAGGGGAGACGAGCAGTACTTC. The chain couples TRBV10-2 to TRBJ2-7, with 8 bases that match TRBD1. The CDR3 covers 15 residues. Germline V gene data show CDR1 as WSHSY and CDR2 as SAAADI. V dropped 0 bases and J dropped 5; count of bases not matched to a gene: 6.